This TCR beta chain was observed in a study of blood T cell repertoires in COVID-19. The ends were cut back, 2 bases at V and 0 bases at J, with 8 bases in the middle. This CDR3 is built from 15 residues. The germline gives CDR1 MDHEN, CDR2 SYDVKM. The data were produced by immunoSEQ multiplex PCR, yet TCRdb's version contains in-frame clones alone and is incomplete. The profile shows 20,000 to 25,000 clones, just over 85% of them singletons. This receptor was identified in a woman of 80 years or more with active or convalescent COVID-19. The specimen sequenced was peripheral blood. The chain is built from TRBV28 and TRBJ1-3; D possibly corresponds to TRBD1 (5 bases). The CDR3 DNA is TGTGCCAGCAGTTTAGGGGGGGACTCTGGAAACACCATATATTTT. Protein sequence: CASSLGGDSGNTIYF. Drawing the rest from reference TRBV28 and TRBJ1-3, the complete variable domain is DVKVTQSSRYLVKRTGEKVFLECVQDMDHENMFWYRQDPGLGLRLIYFSYDVKMKEKGDIPEGYSVSREKKERFSLILESASTNQTSMYLCASSLGGDSGNTIYFGEGSWLTVV.